This T cell receptor (beta chain) derives from a study of beta chain features in type 1 diabetes. This clone was recorded a few times. Its matching antigen is unknown. Study findings and constraints: Among all four CD4+ subsets, Type 1 diabetes patients had TCRB CDR3s that were moderately but significantly shorter.

Investigators reverse transcribed all isolated RNA, so they sequenced expressed TCRB transcripts. The method was immunoSEQ multiplex PCR; TCRdb's version includes in-frame clones alone and lacks a portion of them. In the table there are roughly 50,000 clones, roughly 40% of which are singletons. The germline gives CDR1 MDHEN, CDR2 SYDVKM. The V end lost 6 bases, the J end lost 5 bases, and 14 bases lay between the germline ends. The CDR3 extends over 13 amino acids. The receptor was derived from a man aged 25 to 40 with type 1 diabetes. J is TRBJ2-7 and V is TRBV28, with D possibly being TRBD1 (5 bases). Sequenced material: stem cell memory CD4+ T cells from blood. The CDR3 protein is CASRQGLIHEQYF. The CDR3 coding sequence is TGTGCCAGCAGGCAGGGTCTTATACACGAGCAGTACTTC. The variable domain in full, completed from reference TRBV28 and TRBJ2-7, reads DVKVTQSSRYLVKRTGEKVFLECVQDMDHENMFWYRQDPGLGLRLIYFSYDVKMKEKGDIPEGYSVSREKKERFSLILESASTNQTSMYLCASRQGLIHEQYFGPGTRLTVT.